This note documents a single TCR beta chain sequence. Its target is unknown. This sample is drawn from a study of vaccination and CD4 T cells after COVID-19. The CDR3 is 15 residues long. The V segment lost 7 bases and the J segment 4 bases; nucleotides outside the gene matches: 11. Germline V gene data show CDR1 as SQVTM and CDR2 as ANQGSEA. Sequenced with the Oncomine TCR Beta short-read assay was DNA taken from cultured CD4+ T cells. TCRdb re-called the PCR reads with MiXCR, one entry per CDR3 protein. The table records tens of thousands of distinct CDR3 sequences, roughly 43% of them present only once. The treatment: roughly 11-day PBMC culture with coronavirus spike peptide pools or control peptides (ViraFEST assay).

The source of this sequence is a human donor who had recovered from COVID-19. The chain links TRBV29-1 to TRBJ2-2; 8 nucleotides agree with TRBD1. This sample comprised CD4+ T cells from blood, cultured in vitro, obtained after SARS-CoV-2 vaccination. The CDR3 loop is CSALGGQGGTGELFF. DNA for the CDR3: TGCAGCGCGTTGGGAGGACAGGGAGGCACCGGGGAGCTGTTTTTT.